The clone carrying this T cell receptor (beta chain) has only a few counts. Its antigen is not known. The V end was cut by 0 bases, the J end by 4 bases, with 16 bases between. The germline CDR1 and CDR2 sequences are SGDLS and YYNGEE. The CDR3 sequence is 16 residues long. The time point is: persistent/refractory GD, antithyroid drugs over 5 years with positive TRAb. PBMCs provided the RNA from which the TCR library was made. An endocrinology department located in Xi'an, China, was where the patients came from. With iRepertoire HTBI primers and Arm-PCR of CDR3 regions, TCR beta libraries were built. The authors' processing: The samples included 60 to 65 TRBV and approximately 15 TRBJ segments. Using its own MiXCR run on the multiplex PCR reads, TCRdb lists one record per CDR3 protein. These V and J calls are TCRdb output, not the study's own analysis. The data show about 420,000 distinct CDR3 sequences, about a quarter seen once.

This specimen belongs to a study of regulatory T cells in long-lasting Graves disease. Study-wide findings and caveats: Graves' patients with persistent disease showed TCR diversity lower than patients newly diagnosed. The study found persistent patients shared more public clonotypes (2,741) than new patients (over 850).

This receptor was identified in a female donor with Graves disease. Sequenced material: peripheral blood mononuclear cells (PBMCs), taken when the disease was refractory, from a patient treated with antithyroid drugs. The chain employs TRBV9 and TRBJ1-2; unclear D gene. The CDR3 region has the DNA TGTGCCAGCAGCGTAGCTAGGGCCGGCTCCGTCTATGGCTACACCTTC. It specifies CASSVARAGSVYGYTF.